The TCR beta chain under discussion was sequenced for a study of beta chain features in type 1 diabetes (dated by TCRdb to 2016 to 2018). Context from the whole study: Mean age, gender distribution, total cell number and subset yield did not differ between patients and healthy donors. Across all samples, some 100,000,000 sorted cells were examined, and cell number per subset correlated strongly with RNA yield. The study compared the TCRB repertoires of sorted circulating CD4+ T cell subsets in recently diagnosed type 1 diabetes patients with those in matched healthy donors. Whereas all 30 or so donors provided naive and central memory subsets, regulatory and stem cell-like memory subsets were isolated from just 8 patients and about 8 healthy donors. Paper-wide results and their limitations: Sequencing cDNA rather than genomic DNA could over-represent highly expressing activated cells, although activation and CD3 levels did not differ between groups. Fewer insertions and more nucleotide deletions at VDJ recombination sites were observed in patients with type 1 diabetes, implying thymic rearrangement abnormalities. The naive, central memory and regulatory TCRB repertoires appeared to resemble one another more closely among patients than among healthy donors. PCR might favor shorter templates, but patient and control samples were amplified and corrected together, so any skew would affect both groups equally. Only small numbers of individuals were included in the HLA sub-analyses, which left unresolved whether HLA type had any influence on TCRB rearrangement. A moderate but significant shortening of TCRB CDR3 length was observed in type 1 diabetes patients in all four CD4+ subsets.

Remarks on this clone: No antigen is known for it. The sample holds no much larger clone one base away, and base qualities are not on file.

V drops 6 bases and J drops 5 bases, leaving 18 bases in between. CDR1 and CDR2 (SGHNT, YYREEE) derive from the germline V gene (reference sequence). The cysteine opens and the phenylalanine closes a CDR3 of 14 amino acids. Only the CDR3 portion is preserved as DNA: 42 bases, with reading frame beginning at the first base. A single peripheral blood draw of approximately 110 mL on average was collected from each donor into heparinised tubes. A BD FACSAria II was used to sort naive, central memory, regulatory and stem cell-like memory CD4+ T cells with a panel that included CD45RO, CCR7, CD25, CD127, CD95 and CD27. Every sorted population had a purity above 95%. PBMCs were isolated immediately by Lymphoprep density gradient centrifugation and stained directly without culture. So that batch effects would be minimized, each experiment stained and sorted samples in pairs, pairing one healthy donor with one patient.

The entire amount of isolated RNA was reverse transcribed using the High Capacity cDNA Reverse Transcription Kit, so the sequenced TCRB transcripts were expressed ones. Naive, central memory and regulatory T cell samples underwent deep immunoSEQ sequencing, averaging about 3.3 million total reads per sample. After sorted cells were lysed in RLT buffer, RNA was extracted with DNase-treated RNeasy Micro or Mini kits, with the choice depending on cell number. To prevent cross-contamination, each cell subset was processed individually, whereas patient and healthy donor samples were processed jointly. The immunoSEQ multiplex PCR was used to amplify TCRB sequences from cDNA, yielding 87-bp fragments that span the CDR3 region. Sequencing of the amplicons was performed on the Illumina HiSeq platform. The study's processing was this. PCR bias was corrected computationally using synthetic template baselines, and reads within Hamming distance 2 were collapsed, with unmergeable singletons discarded. Reads were aligned against IMGT to assign V, D and J genes, CDR3 length and insertions or deletions at six rearrangement sites. Clonotype counts were normalized to sorted cell number within each subset before computing true diversity and Gini coefficients with the tcR R package. Repertoire sharing was quantified using the overlap coefficient calculated on TCRB nucleotide sequences. Out-of-frame TCRB sequences from naive cells were analyzed as a proxy for the pre-selection repertoire. TCRdb stores this immuneACCESS table with in-frame sequences only. Part of the clones is absent; in the studies checked, under half of the shortfall reflects unresolved V genes, and no reason is known for the rest. V and J calls and clone size come straight from that table; D and trimming were deduced from the DNA. The sample table shows about 360,000 clones, and roughly an eighth are seen once. The top ten constitute roughly 0.015% of the sample.

Recombination joined TRBV5-4 with TRBJ2-7, and the D gene may be TRBD2, 5 bases matching. The sample was naive CD4+ T cells from blood. Explained via the paper, the cell subset or site label denotes: true naive CD4+ T cells. This receptor was obtained from a man aged 18 to 30 in good health. The DNA sequence is TGTGCCAGCACCGCGGACTGGGTAGGGAACGAGCAGTACTTC. Protein translation: CASTADWVGNEQYF.